Each of the 5 T cell receptor beta chains below was sequenced from the same sample in a study of regulatory T cells in long-lasting Graves disease. Construction of the TCR beta libraries employed iRepertoire HTBI primers in conjunction with Arm-PCR of CDR3 regions. Using its own MiXCR run on the multiplex PCR reads, TCRdb lists one record per CDR3 protein. The table shows fewer than 400,000 distinct CDR3 sequences, with less than 25% occurring only once. Indicated time point: persistent/refractory GD, antithyroid drugs over 5 years with positive TRAb. RNA isolated from PBMCs was used to make the TCR library. This sample comprised peripheral blood mononuclear cells (PBMCs), obtained when the disease was refractory, from a patient treated with antithyroid drugs. Receptors originate from a female donor with Graves disease.

This clonotype was detected many times. The V and J genes are TRBV19 and TRBJ1-1; the D is unclear. Germline V CDR1 and CDR2: LNHDA, SQIVND (reference sequence). The CDR3 extends over 13 amino acids. The ends were cut back, 1 base at V and 3 bases at J, with 6 bases in the middle. The CDR3 reads CASSIAADTEAFF. The CDR3 DNA is TGTGCCAGTAGTATAGCAGCAGACACTGAAGCTTTCTTT.

This clonotype came up a few times. The rearrangement uses TRBV5-5 and TRBJ2-7; D is unresolved. This CDR3 has 12 amino acids. Germline-derived CDR1 and CDR2 are SGHKS and YYEKEE (reference sequence). V lost 1 base and J lost 3, with 5 bases in between. CDR3 in amino acids: CASSLMDYEQYF. CDR3 nucleotides: TGTGCCAGCAGCTTGATGGACTACGAGCAGTACTTC.

This clonotype was observed many times. This sequence joins TRBV7-2 and TRBJ1-1; D is unresolved. CDR3 length: 13 amino acids. Germline V lookup: CDR1 SGHTA, CDR2 FQGNSA. V lost 6 bases, J lost 0 bases, and 8 bases lay in between. The CDR3 DNA sequence: TGTGCCAGCAGTTCTCAGGTGAACACTGAAGCTTTCTTT. Protein product: CASSSQVNTEAFF.

The CDR3 here is CATAGTAGGNTIYF. The DNA for the CDR3 is TGTGCCACAGCCGGGACAGCCGGTGGAAACACCATATATTTT. The chain uses TRBV10-3 and TRBJ1-3, with 7 bases identical to TRBD1. Per germline, CDR1 ENHRY and CDR2 SYGVKD. V lost 10 bases, J lost 3 bases, and 9 bases stayed unmatched. The CDR3 runs 14 residues.

The rearrangement uses TRBV3-1 and TRBJ2-3; TRBD1 agrees at 9 bases. Unmatched junction bases numbered 2, after V lost 1 base and J lost 3 bases. The CDR3 extends over 15 amino acids. Germline V gene lookup returns CDR1 LGHDT and CDR2 YNNKEL (reference sequence). This CDR3 is CASSQGTGVTDTQYF. The CDR3 nucleotides read TGTGCCAGCAGCCAAGGGACAGGGGTGACAGATACGCAGTATTTT.